Listed below are T cell receptor beta chains from one sample, sequenced in a study of blood T cells in healthy people across ages. TCRdb re-called the 5' RACE reads with MiXCR, one entry per CDR3 protein. The sample yields about 670,000 distinct CDR3 sequences, 52% seen once. Specimen: blood. The source is a woman of 80 years or more in good health. Each CDR3 is given with its conserved first and last residue. D genes are given only for firm matches. A clone size is listed for some rows: how often the clone was seen (once, few, many), or a class if it is expanded.

clone size,V gene,J gene,D gene,CDR3 protein,CDR3 DNA
many,TRBV28,TRBJ1-5,TRBD1,CASRPDRGQPQHF,TGTGCCAGCAGACCGGACAGGGGCCAGCCCCAGCATTTT
.,TRBV2,TRBJ2-7,.,CASSVVRTPYEQYF,TGTGCCAGCAGTGTTGTCAGGACCCCCTACGAGCAGTACTTC
few,TRBV7-9,TRBJ2-1,.,CASSLGRASYNEQFF,TGTGCCAGCAGCTTGGGCAGGGCCTCCTACAATGAGCAGTTCTTC
many,TRBV20-1,TRBJ2-3,TRBD2,CSARTSGGGVSTDTQYF,TGCAGTGCTAGGACTAGCGGAGGGGGGGTTAGCACAGATACGCAGTATTTT
.,TRBV20-1,TRBJ2-3,.,CSAPKDIGSFTDTQYF,TGCAGTGCCCCGAAGGACATCGGTTCTTTCACAGATACGCAGTATTTT
.,TRBV12-3/TRBV12-4,TRBJ2-3,.,CASSWGRSGTDTQYF,TGTGCCAGCAGTTGGGGCAGAAGCGGCACAGATACGCAGTATTTT
few,TRBV7-9,TRBJ2-7,.,CASSPRGTEYEQYF,TGTGCCAGCAGCCCCCGCGGGACTGAATACGAGCAGTACTTC
once,TRBV11-2,TRBJ2-1,TRBD1,CASSLLRRDRGHEQFF,TGTGCCAGCAGCTTACTAAGACGGGACAGGGGACATGAGCAGTTCTTC
.,TRBV29-1,TRBJ2-1,TRBD2,CSVVSWGGNEQFF,TGCAGCGTTGTAAGCTGGGGGGGGAATGAGCAGTTCTTC
.,TRBV29-1,TRBJ1-2,.,CSVGGFASYGYTF,TGCAGCGTTGGGGGCTTCGCGAGCTATGGCTACACCTTC
.,TRBV6-1,TRBJ2-5,TRBD1,CASSDEPGQYNEQYF,TGTGCCAGCAGTGATGAACCGGGACAGTACAATGAGCAGTACTTC
.,TRBV7-9,TRBJ1-2,.,CASSLDGAEYGYTF,TGTGCCAGCAGCTTAGATGGGGCAGAGTATGGCTACACCTTC
.,TRBV30,TRBJ2-7,.,CAWSARGGLTYEQYF,TGTGCCTGGAGTGCTCGGGGTGGGTTAACCTACGAGCAGTACTTC
many,TRBV5-1,TRBJ2-6,.,CASSETSSGANVLTF,TGCGCCAGCAGCGAGACTAGCTCTGGGGCCAACGTCCTGACTTTC
many,TRBV14,TRBJ2-3,.,CASSLLDLSLDTQYF,TGTGCCAGCAGCCTACTCGACCTTTCTTTAGATACGCAGTATTTT
.,TRBV6-1,TRBJ2-3,.,CASSAQRPRADTQYF,TGTGCCAGCAGTGCCCAGCGACCCAGGGCAGATACGCAGTATTTT
many,TRBV5-1,TRBJ2-1,.,CASSPVQVWNEQFF,TGCGCCAGCAGCCCCGTACAGGTTTGGAATGAGCAGTTCTTC
many,TRBV10-3,TRBJ1-1,.,CAISESAVNTEAFF,TGTGCCATCAGTGAGTCGGCAGTTAACACTGAAGCTTTCTTT
.,TRBV6-5,TRBJ2-5,.,CASSYSREGPMETQYF,TGTGCCAGCAGTTACTCGAGAGAAGGGCCTATGGAGACCCAGTACTTC
.,TRBV10-3,TRBJ2-7,TRBD2,CAIGGGRNSYEQYF,TGTGCCATCGGGGGGGGGAGGAATTCCTACGAGCAGTACTTC
.,TRBV6-1,TRBJ2-1,TRBD2,CATGGAGGYDEQFF,TGTGCCACGGGGGGGGCGGGAGGTTACGATGAGCAGTTCTTC
many,TRBV2,TRBJ2-6,.,CASSFRAWGSGANVLTF,TGTGCCAGCAGTTTCAGGGCATGGGGCTCTGGGGCCAACGTCCTGACTTTC
.,TRBV20-1,TRBJ2-7,TRBD2,CSARSGGYEQYF,TGCAGTGCTCGTAGCGGGGGGTACGAGCAGTACTTC
once,TRBV9,TRBJ2-7,.,CASSVTGGRTAEQYF,TGTGCCAGCAGCGTAACGGGGGGCCGAACTGCCGAGCAGTACTTC
.,TRBV20-1,TRBJ2-1,TRBD2,CSARDPRGVAGLAEQFF,TGCAGTGCTAGAGATCCCCGTGGGGTAGCGGGGCTTGCCGAGCAGTTCTTC
many,TRBV5-4,TRBJ2-3,.,CASSLSGTSTDTQYF,TGTGCCAGCAGCTTGTCGGGAACTAGCACAGATACGCAGTATTTT
few,TRBV12-3/TRBV12-4,TRBJ1-5,.,CASSWDSNQPQHF,TGTGCCAGCAGTTGGGATAGCAATCAGCCCCAGCATTTT
.,TRBV29-1,TRBJ2-7,.,CSVEREYEQYF,TGCAGCGTTGAACGCGAATACGAGCAGTACTTC
.,TRBV3-1,TRBJ2-7,TRBD1,CASSKPGTGVNEQYF,TGTGCCAGCAGTAAACCCGGGACAGGGGTCAACGAGCAGTACTTC
many,TRBV20-1,TRBJ2-1,.,CSAPSGGHYNEQFF,TGCAGTGCTCCTAGTGGGGGGCACTACAATGAGCAGTTCTTC
.,TRBV9,TRBJ1-2,.,CATARGGVNYGYTF,TGTGCCACCGCAAGAGGGGGTGTAAACTATGGCTACACCTTC
.,TRBV28,TRBJ2-1,TRBD2,CASRSNSGGSVQFF,TGTGCCAGCAGATCCAATAGCGGGGGGTCCGTTCAGTTCTTC
.,TRBV12-3/TRBV12-4,TRBJ2-1,TRBD2,CASSSIAGRNYNEQFF,TGTGCCAGCAGCTCAATAGCGGGGAGAAATTACAATGAGCAGTTCTTC
.,TRBV29-1,TRBJ2-1,.,CSVVWLARYNEQFF,TGCAGCGTTGTATGGCTAGCACGCTACAATGAGCAGTTCTTC
.,TRBV27,TRBJ2-1,.,CASSEAGYNEQFF,TGTGCCAGCTCGGAGGCAGGTTACAATGAGCAGTTCTTC
.,TRBV28,TRBJ2-3,.,CASTPQGTRVLTDTQYF,TGTGCCAGCACCCCCCAGGGGACCCGGGTGTTAACAGATACGCAGTATTTT
.,TRBV4-2,TRBJ2-1,TRBD2,CASSQGGGTGEQFF,TGTGCCAGCAGCCAAGGCGGGGGGACGGGTGAGCAGTTCTTC
.,TRBV30,TRBJ2-3,.,CAWSVLDDTQYF,TGTGCCTGGAGTGTACTTGACGATACGCAGTATTTT
.,TRBV20-1,TRBJ2-1,TRBD2,CSASPPLAGDRQFF,TGCAGTGCTAGCCCCCCCTTAGCGGGAGATAGGCAGTTCTTC
.,TRBV12-3/TRBV12-4,TRBJ2-5,TRBD1,CASSPPGQGRGTQYF,TGTGCCAGCAGTCCCCCGGGACAGGGTAGGGGGACCCAGTACTTC
.,TRBV20-1,TRBJ2-1,TRBD1,CSSRDPWDRADNEQFF,TGCAGTTCTAGAGATCCTTGGGACAGGGCTGACAATGAGCAGTTCTTC
many,TRBV28,TRBJ1-4,.,CASNDPHGGNEKLFF,TGTGCCAGCAACGACCCTCACGGGGGAAATGAAAAACTGTTTTTT
.,TRBV10-3,TRBJ2-1,TRBD2,CAIASKVVAGGEQFF,TGCGCCATCGCATCGAAGGTAGTAGCGGGTGGTGAGCAGTTCTTC
few,TRBV18,TRBJ1-2,.,CASSPAAGLDGYTF,TGTGCCAGCTCACCAGCGGCGGGTTTGGACGGCTACACCTTC
few,TRBV5-5,TRBJ1-2,.,CASSPRDLSYGYTF,TGTGCCAGCAGCCCCCGGGATCTATCCTATGGCTACACCTTC
many,TRBV20-1,TRBJ2-1,.,CSAPSTRGSYNEQFF,TGCAGTGCCCCCTCGACCAGAGGTTCCTACAATGAGCAGTTCTTC
many,TRBV18,TRBJ2-5,TRBD1,CASTRQGRETQYF,TGTGCCAGCACACGACAGGGGAGAGAGACCCAGTACTTC
few,TRBV9,TRBJ2-2,TRBD2,CASSVDGRVAGELFF,TGTGCCAGCAGCGTAGATGGGAGGGTAGCCGGGGAGCTGTTTTTT
.,TRBV5-1,TRBJ2-3,.,CASSLAGKDTQYF,TGCGCCAGCAGCTTGGCCGGGAAAGATACGCAGTATTTT
.,TRBV7-3,TRBJ2-7,TRBD1,CASSFRTGGFSAVSANEQYF,TGTGCCAGCAGCTTTAGGACAGGGGGCTTCTCAGCGGTCTCGGCCAATGAGCAGTACTTC
many,TRBV20-1,TRBJ2-1,TRBD2,CSASPSGTSYFEQFF,TGCAGTGCTAGTCCTTCCGGGACTAGCTATTTTGAGCAGTTCTTC
.,TRBV10-3,TRBJ1-1,.,CAISEGAGTEAFF,TGTGCCATCAGTGAGGGGGCAGGGACTGAAGCTTTCTTT
many,TRBV9,TRBJ2-3,.,CASSVEAMDTQYF,TGTGCCAGCAGCGTCGAGGCGATGGATACGCAGTATTTT
.,TRBV7-9,TRBJ2-1,.,CASSPTPKEQFF,TGTGCCAGCAGCCCGACTCCAAAGGAGCAGTTCTTC